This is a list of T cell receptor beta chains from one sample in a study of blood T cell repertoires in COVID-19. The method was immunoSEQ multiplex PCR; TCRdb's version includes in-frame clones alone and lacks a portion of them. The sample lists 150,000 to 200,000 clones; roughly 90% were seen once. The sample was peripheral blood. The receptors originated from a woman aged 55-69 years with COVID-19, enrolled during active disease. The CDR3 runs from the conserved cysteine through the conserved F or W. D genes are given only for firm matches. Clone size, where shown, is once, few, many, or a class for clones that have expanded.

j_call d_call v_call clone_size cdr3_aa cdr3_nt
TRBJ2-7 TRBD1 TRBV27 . CASSLGTGPQYEQYF TGTGCCAGCAGTCTAGGGACAGGCCCCCAATACGAGCAGTACTTC
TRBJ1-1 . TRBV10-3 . CAISSLHNTEAFF TGTGCCATCAGTTCACTACATAACACTGAAGCTTTCTTT
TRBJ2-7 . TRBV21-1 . CASSPFSGGQGALIDDF TGTGCCAGCAGCCCTTTTAGCGGAGGTCAGGGGGCCCTGATTGACGATTTC
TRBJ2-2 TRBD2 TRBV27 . CASSFSSGSVSTGELFF TGTGCCAGCAGTTTCTCGAGCGGGAGTGTTAGCACCGGGGAGCTGTTTTTT
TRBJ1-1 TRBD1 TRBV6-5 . CASSFLDRGKEAFF TGTGCCAGCAGTTTTCTGGACAGGGGGAAGGAAGCTTTCTTT
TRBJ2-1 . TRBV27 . CASSHAGGNEQFF TGTGCCAGCAGTCACGCCGGGGGCAATGAGCAGTTCTTC
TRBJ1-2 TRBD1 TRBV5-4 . CASSLRGRGYGYTF TGTGCCAGCAGCTTGAGGGGGCGGGGCTATGGCTACACCTTC
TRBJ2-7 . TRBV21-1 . CASSSYRGRVNEQYF TGTGCCAGCAGCAGCTACAGGGGGCGCGTCAACGAGCAGTACTTC
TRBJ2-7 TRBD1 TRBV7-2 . CASSPRDRGANEQYF TGTGCCAGCAGCCCTCGGGACAGGGGAGCTAACGAGCAGTACTTC
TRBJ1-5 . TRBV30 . CASQAGSNQPQHF TGTGCCTCCCAGGCGGGGAGCAATCAGCCCCAGCATTTT
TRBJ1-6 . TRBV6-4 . CASSESGRGNSPLHF TGTGCCAGCAGTGAGTCAGGCCGAGGGAATTCACCCCTCCACTTT
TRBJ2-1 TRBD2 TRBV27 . CASSLTLAPYNEQFF TGTGCCAGCAGCCTGACACTAGCGCCTTACAATGAGCAGTTCTTC
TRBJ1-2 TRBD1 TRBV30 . CARGRDYGYTF TGTGCCAGGGGGCGCGACTATGGCTACACCTTC
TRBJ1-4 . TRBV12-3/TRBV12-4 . CASSSDEKLFF TGTGCCAGCAGTTCCGATGAAAAACTGTTTTTT
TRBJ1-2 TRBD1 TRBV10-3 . CAIRTGTGGYTNYGYTF TGTGCCATCAGAACCGGGACAGGGGGCTATACTAACTATGGCTACACCTTC
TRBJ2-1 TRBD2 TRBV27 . CASSGLARNEQFF TGTGCCAGCTCGGGACTAGCGAGAAATGAGCAGTTCTTC
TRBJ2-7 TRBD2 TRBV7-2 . CASSPQAGEGYEQYF TGTGCCAGCAGCCCCCAAGCGGGAGAAGGCTACGAGCAGTACTTC
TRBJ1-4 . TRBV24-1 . CATSDFQGGGEKLFF TGTGCCACCAGTGATTTTCAGGGAGGAGGTGAAAAACTGTTTTTT
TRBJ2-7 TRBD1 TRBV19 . CASRSTGATYEQYF TGTGCCAGTAGATCTACAGGGGCCACCTACGAGCAGTACTTC
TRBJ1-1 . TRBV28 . CASSLAPGVAFF TGTGCCAGCAGTTTGGCACCCGGGGTGGCTTTCTTT
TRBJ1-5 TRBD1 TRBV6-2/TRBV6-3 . CASTPGGTGNQPQHF TGTGCCAGCACCCCAGGAGGGACAGGCAATCAGCCCCAGCATTTT
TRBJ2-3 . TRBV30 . CAWSTGESTDTQYF TGTGCCTGGAGTACAGGAGAAAGCACAGATACGCAGTATTTT
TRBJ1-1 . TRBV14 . CASSQVTGGWNTEAFF TGTGCCAGCAGCCAAGTAACAGGCGGTTGGAACACTGAAGCTTTCTTT
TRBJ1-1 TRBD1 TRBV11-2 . CASSLVRTGLTNTEAFF TGTGCCAGCAGCTTAGTCAGGACAGGGCTTACGAACACTGAAGCTTTCTTT
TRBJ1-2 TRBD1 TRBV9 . CASSVARTGGEGYTF TGTGCCAGCAGCGTAGCCCGGACAGGCGGGGAGGGCTACACCTTC
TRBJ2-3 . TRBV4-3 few CASSQDWSSGADTQYF TGCGCCAGCAGCCAAGACTGGAGTTCCGGGGCAGATACGCAGTATTTT
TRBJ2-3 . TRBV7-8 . CASRLLAGSTDTQYF TGTGCCAGCAGACTCCTGGCAGGGAGCACAGATACGCAGTATTTT
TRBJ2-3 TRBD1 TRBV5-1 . CASSLTGTGSTDTQYF TGCGCCAGCAGCTTAACCGGGACAGGGAGCACAGATACGCAGTATTTT
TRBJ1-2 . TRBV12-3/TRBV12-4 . CASSFGGRGGYTF TGTGCCAGCAGTTTCGGGGGGCGCGGGGGCTACACCTTC
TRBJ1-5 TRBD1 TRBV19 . CASFPTGTALNQPQHF TGTGCCAGTTTCCCGACCGGGACAGCCCTTAATCAGCCCCAGCATTTT
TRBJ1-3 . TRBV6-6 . CASSSRGSSGNTIYF TGTGCCAGCAGTTCACGGGGGAGCTCTGGAAACACCATATATTTT
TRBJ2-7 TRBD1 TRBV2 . CASSEDRGLGEQYF TGTGCCAGCAGTGAAGACAGGGGGCTCGGGGAGCAGTACTTC
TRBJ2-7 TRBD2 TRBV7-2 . CASSPIRGAYEQYF TGTGCCAGCAGCCCGATCCGGGGGGCCTACGAGCAGTACTTC
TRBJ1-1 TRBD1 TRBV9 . CASSETGLNTEAFF TGTGCCAGCAGCGAGACAGGGTTGAACACTGAAGCTTTCTTT
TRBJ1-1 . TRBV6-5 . CASQYTEAFF TGTGCCAGCCAGTACACTGAAGCTTTCTTT
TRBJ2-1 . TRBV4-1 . CASSQERVKDYYEQFF TGCGCCAGCAGCCAAGAAAGGGTCAAGGACTACTATGAGCAGTTCTTC
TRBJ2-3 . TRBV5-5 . CASSLLRAGTDTQYF TGTGCCAGCAGCTTGCTCAGGGCGGGCACAGATACGCAGTATTTT
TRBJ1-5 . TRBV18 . CASSPAGGISNQPQHF TGTGCCAGCTCACCAGCGGGGGGGATTAGCAATCAGCCCCAGCATTTT
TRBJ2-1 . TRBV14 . CASSQDLGHNRYEQFF TGTGCCAGCAGCCAAGATCTCGGACATAATCGCTATGAGCAGTTCTTC